One and the same sample provided the 6 T cell receptor beta chains below, sequenced in a study of glioma-infiltrating T cells after dendritic cell vaccination. Method: immunoSEQ multiplex PCR; TCRdb's copy keeps in-frame clones and lacks some. Of more than 85,000 clones in the sample, 70% to 90% are singletons; the top ten hold over 2.5%. The sequencing used blood, collected before dendritic cell vaccination. All receptors come from a human donor with glioblastoma.

The V call is TRBV6-6, the J call TRBJ2-7; TRBD2 agrees at 9 bases. CDR1 and CDR2 (germline): MNHNY, SVGAGI (reference sequence). The CDR3 spans 15 residues. The junction had 6 bases not matched to a gene; V was cut back by 4 bases and J by 2 bases. The CDR3 region is CASSSTSGSTYEQYF. CDR3 bases: TGTGCCAGCAGTTCAACTAGCGGGTCTACCTACGAGCAGTACTTC.

The chain has TRBV2 and TRBJ1-6; TRBD1 aligns across 8 bases. Germline CDR1 SNHLY, CDR2 FYNNEI. This CDR3 comprises 15 residues. The V gene end was trimmed by 9 bases and the J gene end by 3 bases; junction bases not matched to a gene: 7. The CDR3 here is CASSNGQGYNSPLHF. The CDR3 nucleotides are TGTGCCAGTTCAAACGGACAGGGCTATAATTCACCCCTCCACTTT.

This clone was seen only a few times. The chain couples TRBV11-3 to TRBJ1-1, with 7 bases identical to TRBD1. The CDR3 covers 15 residues. Unmatched junction bases numbered 6, after V lost 3 bases and J lost 2 bases. Germline V lookup: CDR1 SGHNT, CDR2 YENEEA. In DNA form, the CDR3 reads TGTGCCAGCAGCTTTGGGACAGCGATTAACACTGAAGCTTTCTTT. The encoded protein is CASSFGTAINTEAFF.

This clone was seen a few times. The chain is built from TRBV15 and TRBJ2-5; 7 bases match TRBD2. Unmatched junction bases numbered 13, after V lost 4 bases and J lost 2 bases. The CDR3 runs 17 residues. The germline CDR1 and CDR2 sequences are LNHNV and YYDKDF (reference sequence). The DNA of the CDR3 is TGTGCCACCAGCAACCCCCCTGGGACTACCGTACAAGAGACCCAGTACTTC. Protein: CATSNPPGTTVQETQYF.

The chain combines TRBV10-2 with TRBJ2-7; D not resolved. The V end was cut by 4 bases, the J end by 1 base, with 11 bases between. Germline CDR1 is WSHSY and CDR2 is SAAADI. The length of the CDR3 is 14 residues. CDR3 protein: CASSASSLSYEQYF. CDR3 nucleotides: TGCGCCAGCAGTGCCTCGTCCCTGTCCTACGAGCAGTACTTC.

This clone was detected once. The CDR3 DNA follows: TGTGCCAGCAGTTCCCAGCCGACAGGGGGATACGGGGAGCTGTTTTTT. The encoded protein is CASSSQPTGGYGELFF. The chain is built from TRBV6-5 and TRBJ2-2, with TRBD1 matching 9 bases. The CDR3 runs to 16 residues. V lost 4 bases, J lost 7 bases, and 10 bases stayed unmatched. Germline assignment: CDR1 MNHEY and CDR2 SVGAGI.